Listed here is a single T cell receptor beta chain. This receptor's antigen is unknown. Base qualities are not provided; no much larger clone lies one nucleotide away. Reading from cysteine to phenylalanine, the CDR3 counts 14 amino acids. Only the CDR3 region is kept as DNA, spanning 42 bases read in frame from base 1. In the germline V gene (reference sequence), CDR1 corresponds to SEHNR and CDR2 to FQNEAQ. V is clipped by 4 bases and J by 3 bases, and the sequence between their germline boundaries is 12 bases long. The donors were included in the validation cohort of over a hundred subjects, a group kept apart from the roughly 610-subject first cohort. This sample stems from a study of cytomegalovirus exposure and HLA in healthy donors (dated by TCRdb to about 2017). With regard to the full study: According to a later analysis, the roughly 130 validation repertoires were produced on the same platform as the roughly 720 repertoires of the first cohort. The study was designed to test whether signatures of past pathogen exposure could be identified by cataloging public T cell receptors. A separate validation cohort of approximately 130 different subjects was used in addition to the 666-subject first cohort. High-throughput TCR immunosequencing, statistical association of individual TCRs with disease status, and machine learning were combined to predict cytomegalovirus infection status. Overall study outcomes, separate from this receptor: Subsequent analysis determined that TCRs grouped into clusters in the first cohort also showed a tendency toward co-occurrence across the 120 validation repertoires, and 85% to 95% of cluster scores exceeded 0. All 120 or so repertoires were used to score co-occurrence in the validation cohort in a later analysis, because that analysis had no HLA typing for the cohort. According to the authors, the approach could potentially be generalized to other disease states and immunological phenotypes. The study listed around 160 TCR beta chains as associated with cytomegalovirus. In vitro tests confirmed that a few of the cytomegalovirus-associated TCR beta chains recognize cytomegalovirus antigens. Most TCR sequences were observed very rarely across donors, whereas some public TCRs were present in many individuals. In both the original and validation cohorts, the classifier was reported to diagnose cytomegalovirus status with high specificity and sensitivity.

The library was made by the immunoSEQ multiplex PCR assay. On the authors' methods: A statistical classification framework was built for diagnosing cytomegalovirus status from the catalog of TCR beta chain sequences. TCRdb carries this immuneACCESS record with in-frame sequences only. Its versions omit some clonotypes, under half of them owing to an unresolved V gene in the studies checked, with the rest unexplained. D and trimming were read from the DNA, whereas the V and J calls and clone size are those reported in that table. The sample records hundreds of thousands of clones, around 87% of which are singletons. Less than 1.5% of the sample lies in the top ten.

This clonotype was obtained from a woman aged 25 to 45 in good health and CMV-seropositive. The sample taken for sequencing was PBMCs. This sequence uses TRBV7-9 and TRBJ2-5; the D gene is perhaps TRBD2, on 6 matching bases. The sequenced DNA is TGTGCCAGCAGCTACCGGGACTTTGAAGAGACCCAGTACTTC. It is translated as CASSYRDFEETQYF.